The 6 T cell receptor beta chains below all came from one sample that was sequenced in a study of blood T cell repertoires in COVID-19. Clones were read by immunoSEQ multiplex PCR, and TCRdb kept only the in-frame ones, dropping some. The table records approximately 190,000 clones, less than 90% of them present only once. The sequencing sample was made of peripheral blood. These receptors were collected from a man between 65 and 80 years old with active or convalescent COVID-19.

The CDR3 sequence: CATSSIQGGGYTF. In DNA, the CDR3 is TGTGCCACCAGCAGTATACAGGGGGGTGGCTACACCTTC. J is TRBJ1-2 and V is TRBV15; 8 bases align to TRBD1. V dropped 3 bases and J dropped 7; count of bases not matched to a gene: 4. CDR3 size: 13 residues. Germline CDR1 is LNHNV and CDR2 is YYDKDF (reference sequence).

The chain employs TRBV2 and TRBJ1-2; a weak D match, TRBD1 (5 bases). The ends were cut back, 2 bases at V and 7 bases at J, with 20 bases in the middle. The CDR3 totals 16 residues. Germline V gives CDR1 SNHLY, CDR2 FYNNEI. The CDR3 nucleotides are TGTGCCAGCAGTGAATATACGGCCCCCGGGGGTGGTGGCTACACCTTC. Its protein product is CASSEYTAPGGGGYTF. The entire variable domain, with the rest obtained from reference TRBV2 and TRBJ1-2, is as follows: EPEVTQTPSHQVTQMGQEVILRCVPISNHLYFYWYRQILGQKVEFLVSFYNNEISEKSEIFDDQFSVERPDGSNFTLKIRSTKLEDSAMYFCASSEYTAPGGGGYTFGSGTRLTVV.

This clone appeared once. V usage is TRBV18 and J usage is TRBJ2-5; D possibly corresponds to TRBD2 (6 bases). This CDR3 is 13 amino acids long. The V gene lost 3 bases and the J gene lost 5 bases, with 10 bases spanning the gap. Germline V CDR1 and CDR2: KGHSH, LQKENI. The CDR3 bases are TGTGCCAGCTCACCGCGACTAGTGGAGACCCAGTACTTC. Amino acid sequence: CASSPRLVETQYF. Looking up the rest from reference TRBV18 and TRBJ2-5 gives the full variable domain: NAGVMQNPRHLVRRRGQEARLRCSPMKGHSHVYWYRQLPEEGLKFMVYLQKENIIDESGMPKERFSAEFPKEGPSILRIQQVVRGDSAAYFCASSPRLVETQYFGPGTRLLVL.

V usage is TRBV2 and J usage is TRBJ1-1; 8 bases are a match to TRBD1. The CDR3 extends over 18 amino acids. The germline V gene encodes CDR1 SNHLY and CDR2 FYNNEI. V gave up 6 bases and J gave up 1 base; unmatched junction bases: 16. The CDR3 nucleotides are TGTGCCAGCAGACAACCCGACAGGGGCCTATTAGGGAACACTGAAGCTTTCTTT. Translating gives CASRQPDRGLLGNTEAFF.

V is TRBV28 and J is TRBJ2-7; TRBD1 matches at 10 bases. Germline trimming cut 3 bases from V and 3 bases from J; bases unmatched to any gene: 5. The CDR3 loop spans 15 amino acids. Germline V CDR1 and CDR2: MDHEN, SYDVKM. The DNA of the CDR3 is TGTGCCAGCAGTTTGGGGGGACAGGGGTTCTACGAGCAGTACTTC. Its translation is CASSLGGQGFYEQYF.

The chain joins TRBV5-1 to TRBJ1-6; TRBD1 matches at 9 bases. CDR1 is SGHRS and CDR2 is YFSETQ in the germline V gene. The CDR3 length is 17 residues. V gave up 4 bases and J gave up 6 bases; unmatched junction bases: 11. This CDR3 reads CASSTGQGQGGNSPLHF. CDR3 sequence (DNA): TGCGCCAGCAGCACCGGCCAGGGACAGGGAGGTAATTCACCCCTCCACTTT.